The subject of this entry is one T cell receptor (beta chain). What it recognizes is unknown. This sample was taken from a study of T cell repertoires in cytomegalovirus infection. Study details: Matching HLA type and CMV infection were both indicated by public TCR beta signatures.

Study-level findings and limits: Adding up the frequency of public TCR beta families identified people who carried CMV plus the relevant HLA.

TCRdb re-called the reads with MiXCR, one entry per CDR3 protein. The sample consists of 550,000 to 700,000 distinct CDR3 sequences, 40% of them appearing once. This TCR was sampled from a human donor in good health (CMV status not recorded). Some clones in this sample may be carry-over from other donors' samples. Specimen: cultured PBMCs, collected from culture after CMV antigen stimulation.

In DNA, the CDR3 is TGTGCCAGCAGCTCGGGTCGTACAGGGCCTAACACAGATACGCAGTATTTT. Translation: CASSSGRTGPNTDTQYF. J is TRBJ2-3 and V is TRBV5-4, with a possible D match to TRBD1 (6 bases). This CDR3 is 17 amino acids long. V was shortened by 3 bases and J by 2 bases, with 19 bases between the two germline ends. CDR1 and CDR2 (germline): SGHNT, YYREEE (reference sequence).